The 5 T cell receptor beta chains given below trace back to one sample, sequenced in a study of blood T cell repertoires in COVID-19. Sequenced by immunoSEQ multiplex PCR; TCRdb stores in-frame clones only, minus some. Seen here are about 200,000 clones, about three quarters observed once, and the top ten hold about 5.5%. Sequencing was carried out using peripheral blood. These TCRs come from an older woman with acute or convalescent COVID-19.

CDR3 bases: TGCGCCAGCAGCCAAGACAGACTGGGGACAGGGGAAGACTACGAGCAGTACTTC. The encoded protein is CASSQDRLGTGEDYEQYF. The V gene is TRBV4-1, the J gene TRBJ2-7; 10 bases agree with TRBD1. There are 18 residues in the CDR3. V gave up 0 bases and J gave up 3 bases; unmatched junction bases: 11. Germline lookup yields CDR1 MGHRA and CDR2 YSYEKL.

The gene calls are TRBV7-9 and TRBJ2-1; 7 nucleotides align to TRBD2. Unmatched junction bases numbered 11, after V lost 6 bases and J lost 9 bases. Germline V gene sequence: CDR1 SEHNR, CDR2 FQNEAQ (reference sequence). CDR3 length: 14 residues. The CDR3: CASRLGGGRGEQFF. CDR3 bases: TGTGCCAGCAGGCTAGGTGGGGGGAGGGGTGAGCAGTTCTTC.

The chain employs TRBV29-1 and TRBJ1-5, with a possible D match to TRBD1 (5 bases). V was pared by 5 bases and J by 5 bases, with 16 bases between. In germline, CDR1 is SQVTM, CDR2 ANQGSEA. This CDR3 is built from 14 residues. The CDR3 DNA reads TGCAGCGTTTCTCTCCAGGGATCCGATCAGCCCCAGCATTTT. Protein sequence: CSVSLQGSDQPQHF.

CDR3 region: CASSPGGAYGYTF. CDR3 DNA sequence: TGTGCCAGCAGCCCCGGGGGGGCCTATGGCTACACCTTC. The genes are TRBV7-3 and TRBJ1-2; perhaps TRBD1 as D (6 bases). This CDR3 spans 13 amino acids. Germline V gene lookup returns CDR1 SGHTA and CDR2 FQGTGA. Trimming stripped 5 bases from V and 4 bases from J, with 11 bases between.

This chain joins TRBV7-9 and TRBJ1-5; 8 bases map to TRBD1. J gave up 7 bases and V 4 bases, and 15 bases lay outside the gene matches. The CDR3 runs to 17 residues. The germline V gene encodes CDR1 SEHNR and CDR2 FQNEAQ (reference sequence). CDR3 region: CASSYAPGTGLGQPQHF. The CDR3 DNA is TGTGCCAGCAGCTACGCTCCCGGGACAGGATTAGGGCAGCCCCAGCATTTT.